The present T cell receptor (beta chain) was sequenced within a study of response to subunit inactivated influenza vaccine. This clonotype was seen a few times. TCRdb reprocessed the RT-PCR reads via MiXCR and lists one record per CDR3 protein. In the table there are roughly 190,000 distinct CDR3 sequences, 10% to 15% of which are singletons. Unmatched junction bases numbered 7, after V lost 7 bases and J lost 4 bases. The CDR3 runs to 13 residues. Germline CDR1 reads SQVTM; CDR2 reads ANQGSEA. These data were also filed under a second study, of T cells expressing NK-cell markers. In that study: 5'RACE template switching built TCR beta cDNA with unique molecular identifiers.

The chain recombines TRBV29-1 with TRBJ2-7; 10 positions agree with TRBD2. This specimen was CD8+ T cells sorted from PBMCs, taken 11 to 12 days after vaccination. This sequence originates from a man aged 50 or older who received an inactivated influenza vaccine. CDR3 sequence (DNA): TGCAGCGCCGCCAGCGGGAGGGCTTACGAGCAGTACTTC. Its protein is CSAASGRAYEQYF.